This T cell receptor beta chain was retrieved from a study of blood T cell repertoires in COVID-19. For the study at large: The United States, Italy and Spain provided the acute and convalescent COVID-19 samples.

This clone was counted once. Per germline, CDR1 SGHTA and CDR2 FQGNSA. V dropped 5 bases and J dropped 7 bases, with 17 bases sitting between them. The CDR3 totals 14 residues. Only in-frame clones appear in the TCRdb table, and some are missing; sequencing was by immunoSEQ multiplex PCR. The table has roughly 220,000 clones, nearly 90% seen once; the top ten hold over 12%. The study recruited people aged about 18 to 90 years across some 23 US areas. Exposed participants encountered a COVID-19 case during the 2 weeks preceding study entry. This clonotype originated in a man aged 25 to 40 who had been exposed to COVID-19. Sequencing used PBMCs or T cells enriched from blood (not recorded which). The J gene is TRBJ1-2, the V gene TRBV7-2; D perhaps matches TRBD1 (5 bases). CDR3 sequence: CASSQVAGDSGYTF. CDR3 nucleotide sequence: TGTGCCAGCAGCCAGGTGGCGGGGGACTCTGGCTACACCTTC.